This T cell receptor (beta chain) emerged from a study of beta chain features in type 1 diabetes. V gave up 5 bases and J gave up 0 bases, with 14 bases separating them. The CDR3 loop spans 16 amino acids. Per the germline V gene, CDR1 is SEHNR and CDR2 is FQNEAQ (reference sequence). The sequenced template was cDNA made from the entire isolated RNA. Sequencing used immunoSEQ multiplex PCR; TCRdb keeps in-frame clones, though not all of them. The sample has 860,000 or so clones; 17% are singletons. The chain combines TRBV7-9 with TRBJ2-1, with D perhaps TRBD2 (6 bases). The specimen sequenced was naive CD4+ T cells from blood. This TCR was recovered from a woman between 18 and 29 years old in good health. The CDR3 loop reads CASSPRGSRSYNEQFF. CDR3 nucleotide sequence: TGTGCCAGCAGCCCCCGGGGGAGTCGCTCCTACAATGAGCAGTTCTTC.